This passage covers 17 T cell receptor beta chains from one sample sequenced in a study of molecular identifiers for immune sequencing clone quantification. TCRdb reprocessed the PCR reads with MiXCR, giving one entry per CDR3 protein. The sample comprises approximately 100,000 distinct CDR3 sequences, roughly a third of which are singletons, and less than 5% rests with the top ten. The sample taken for sequencing was naive CD8+ T cells from blood, with Jurkat cell RNA spiked in. Subset: FACS-sorted CD8+CD4-CCR7+CD45RA+ naive T cells. Source of these receptors: a human donor in good health. Some libraries in this study had Jurkat cell RNA spiked in.

This clonotype was seen just once. CDR3 residues: CASSSHYGQSNQWGPQYF. CDR3 nucleotides: TGTGCCAGCAGCTCTCACTACGGGCAGTCTAACCAGTGGGGACCGCAGTATTTT. The V call is TRBV7-9, the J call TRBJ2-3, with D possibly being TRBD1 or TRBD2 (5 bases each). The CDR3 runs 18 residues. Germline values: CDR1 SEHNR, CDR2 FQNEAQ (reference sequence). Between the trimmed V and J ends, which lost 4 bases and 10 bases, there was a span of 30 bases. The complete variable domain, with remaining parts taken from reference TRBV7-9 and TRBJ2-3, reads DTGVSQNPRHKITKRGQNVTFRCDPISEHNRLYWYRQTLGQGPEFLTYFQNEAQLEKSRLLSDRFSAERPKGSFSTLEIQRTEQGDSAMYLCASSSHYGQSNQWGPQYFGPGTRLTVL.

J is TRBJ2-7 and V is TRBV4-3; 7 bases are a match to TRBD2. Losses at the gene ends were 1 base for V and 5 bases for J; bases not matched to a gene: 8. Germline-derived CDR1 and CDR2 are LGHNA and YSLEER. The CDR3 totals 15 residues. The CDR3 spells CASSQVFAGVDEQYF. CDR3 nucleotides: TGCGCCAGCAGCCAAGTTTTCGCGGGAGTCGACGAGCAGTACTTC.

At least ten counts were recorded for this clonotype. The chain joins TRBV4-3 to TRBJ2-3; tentative D call: TRBD1 (5 bases). CDR1 LGHNA and CDR2 YSLEER come from the germline V gene. CDR3 length: 17 amino acids. Trimming pared 0 bases from V and 4 bases from J, leaving 17 bases between. In nucleotides, the CDR3 is TGCGCCAGCAGCCAAGATACCCCCTGGCAGGGCTCAGATACGCAGTATTTT. This gives the protein CASSQDTPWQGSDTQYF.

The chain is built from TRBV28 and TRBJ1-2; D is ambiguous. V was shortened by 7 bases and J by 4 bases, with 10 bases between the two germline ends. Germline loops: CDR1 MDHEN, CDR2 SYDVKM. The CDR3 totals 12 residues. CDR3 protein: CASTPGGYGYTF. The CDR3 DNA is TGTGCCAGCACCCCAGGTGGCTATGGCTACACCTTC.

This clonotype was counted between two and nine times. The chain employs TRBV28 and TRBJ2-5; 9 bases fit TRBD2. The germline V gene has CDR1 MDHEN and CDR2 SYDVKM. There are 16 residues in the CDR3. Unmatched junction bases numbered 10, after V lost 2 bases and J lost 6 bases. CDR3 region: CASSLVLSGSRKTQYF. In DNA form, the CDR3 reads TGTGCCAGCAGTTTAGTCCTTAGCGGGAGTAGAAAGACCCAGTACTTC.

As for this clonotype: A much bigger clone sits one base away, suggesting this may be a read error. The chain is built from TRBV28 and TRBJ1-2; D perhaps matches TRBD1 (5 bases). Germline values: CDR1 MDHEN, CDR2 SYDVKM. The length of the CDR3 is 14 residues. DNA of the CDR3: TGTGTCAGCAGCTCTCCGACAGACTACTATGGCTACACCTTC. As protein: CVSSSPTDYYGYTF.

V is TRBV12-3 or TRBV12-4 and J is TRBJ2-6; 8 positions agree with TRBD1. The CDR3 spans 18 residues. Germline trimming cut 1 base from V and 1 base from J; bases unmatched to any gene: 6. The CDR3 reads CASSLEDRVLSGANVLTF. For the CDR3, the DNA is TGTGCCAGCAGTTTAGAGGACAGGGTTCTGTCTGGGGCCAACGTCCTGACTTTC.

The CDR3 sequence: CASSQELGSNQPQHF. As DNA, the CDR3 is TGCGCCAGCAGCCAAGAGCTAGGGAGCAATCAGCCCCAGCATTTT. The gene calls are TRBV4-3 and TRBJ1-5; D remains unclear. Germline V gives CDR1 LGHNA, CDR2 YSLEER. Trimming took 0 bases from V and 1 from J, leaving 7 bases between them. The length of the CDR3 is 15 residues.

Worth noting for this clonotype: This may arise from a read error, as a much more abundant clone is one base away. In this CDR3 the conserved last residue, phenylalanine or tryptophan, is missing, so a read error is likely. The V and J genes are TRBV27 and TRBJ2-3; 9 bases fit TRBD2. Germline CDR1 is MNHEY and CDR2 is SMNVEV (reference sequence). The CDR3 is 14 amino acids. Unmatched junction bases numbered 4, after V lost 7 bases and J lost 2 bases. The CDR3 DNA is TGTGCCAGCACGAGACTAGCGGACACAGATACGCAGTATATT. Translated, it gives CASTRLADTDTQYI.

Ten or more counts support this clonotype. This chain joins TRBV4-3 and TRBJ2-7, with a tentative D call TRBD2 (5 bases). CDR1 is LGHNA and CDR2 is YSLEER in the germline V gene. There are 15 residues in the CDR3. Trimming stripped 3 bases from V and 2 bases from J, with 14 bases between. In nucleotides, the CDR3 is TGCGCCAGCAGCCAGATCGGGGTACCCACCTACGAGCAGTACTTC. Translating gives CASSQIGVPTYEQYF.

This clonotype was found many times. The chain joins TRBV28 to TRBJ2-7, with 10 bases identical to TRBD2. The CDR3 loop spans 16 amino acids. V dropped 4 bases and J dropped 3; count of bases not matched to a gene: 9. The germline V gene encodes CDR1 MDHEN and CDR2 SYDVKM. The CDR3 protein is CASSYVIGLADYEQYF. The CDR3 bases are TGTGCCAGCAGTTACGTGATCGGACTAGCGGACTACGAGCAGTACTTC.

To note about this clonotype: This may stem from a read error, because a much larger clone lies one nucleotide away. The chain links TRBV25-1 to TRBJ2-5, with TRBD1 identical over 7 bases. The CDR3 contains 13 residues. The germline gives CDR1 MGHDK, CDR2 SYGVNS. The CDR3 loop reads CATGTETEEPQYF. Written as DNA, the CDR3 is TGTGCCACCGGGACAGAGACCGAAGAGCCCCAGTACTTC.

Of note for this clonotype: The junction does not match germline at one end; this may be a read error. V gene TRBV28 combines with J gene TRBJ1-4; maybe TRBD1 (5 bases). The CDR3 loop spans 14 amino acids. Per germline, CDR1 MDHEN and CDR2 SYDVKM. The CDR3 region has the DNA TGTGCCAGCAGTTTGAGGGGCGCGGATGAAAAACTGTATTTT. It is translated as CASSLRGADEKLYF.

The sample holds many counts of this clonotype. The gene calls are TRBV5-4 and TRBJ2-7, with 10 nucleotides matching TRBD2. V lost 1 base to trimming and J lost 4 bases; unmatched junction nucleotides: 2. Looked up from germline, CDR1 is SGHNT and CDR2 is YYREEE (reference sequence). The CDR3 loop spans 14 amino acids. In nucleotides, the CDR3 is TGTGCCAGCAGCTTGTCTAGCGGGGGTTACGAGCAGTACTTC. Translating it yields CASSLSSGGYEQYF.

This clonotype was observed at least ten times. J is TRBJ2-7 and V is TRBV5-1, with unresolved D. CDR3 size: 13 residues. V was pared by 1 base and J by 0 bases, with 5 bases between. CDR1 SGHRS and CDR2 YFSETQ come from the germline V gene. The CDR3 here is CASSLTISYEQYF. The CDR3 coding sequence is TGCGCCAGCAGCTTGACCATCTCCTACGAGCAGTACTTC.

With respect to this clonotype: Germline is not matched at one junction end, which may reflect a read error. The chain couples TRBV7-2 to TRBJ1-5; the D is unclear. This CDR3 contains 14 residues. CDR1 and CDR2 (germline): SGHTA, FQGNSA. The CDR3 DNA is TGTGCCAGCTGCTTCCGGGCAAAAAATCAGCCCCAGCATTTT. This encodes CASCFRAKNQPQHF.

The genes are TRBV6-2 or TRBV6-3 and TRBJ2-1; D is ambiguous. The CDR3 is 15 amino acids. Trimming left V 5 bases short and J 0 bases short, with 11 bases between. Germline assignment: CDR1 MNHEY and CDR2 SVGEGT. As DNA, the CDR3 is TGTGCCAGCAGTCTCCTTGAGATCTCCTACAATGAGCAGTTCTTC. It translates to CASSLLEISYNEQFF.